This T cell receptor (beta chain) was documented in a study of OX40 agonist ivuxolimab in advanced cancers. Study in general: Treatment of patients was with ivuxolimab, an agonistic anti-OX40 (CD134) antibody. General study points: Low levels of normalized T-cell clonal expansion also appeared in some nonresponders. Averaging showed that CD8+ T cells had more expanded clones than CD4+ did.

Germline V gives CDR1 SQVTM, CDR2 ANQGSEA. This CDR3 contains 16 residues. Germline trimming cut 2 bases from V and 0 bases from J; bases unmatched to any gene: 9. On this clone itself: Its antigen is unidentified.

Method: immunoSEQ multiplex PCR; TCRdb's copy keeps in-frame clones and lacks some. The sample includes under 70,000 clones, about 85% of them seen just once. The specimen comprised CD4+ or CD8+ T cells sorted from blood, sampled in a trial of the OX40 agonist ivuxolimab. This clonotype was sampled from an adult with an advanced solid tumor such as melanoma, head and neck, liver or kidney cancer. The chain couples TRBV29-1 to TRBJ1-1, with 7 bases fitting TRBD1. CDR3 protein: CSVERGGYSLNTEAFF. CDR3 nucleotides: TGCAGCGTTGAAAGAGGGGGCTACAGCTTGAACACTGAAGCTTTCTTT.